This TCR beta chain was retrieved from a study of cytomegalovirus exposure and HLA in healthy donors. About this clone itself: Antigen: not known. One end of the junction is discordant with germline, which a read error may explain.

Study-level findings and limits: In most subjects, TCR beta sequences reportedly gave accurate predictions of HLA-A and HLA-B alleles.

With 60 Vbeta and 13 Jbeta primers, the PCR was carried out. Data came from immunoSEQ multiplex PCR; TCRdb stores just in-frame clones and leaves some out. This table has 120,000 or so clones, 60% to 85% appearing once. Material for sequencing was PBMCs. The TCR sequence derives from a man aged 45-60 years in good health and CMV-seropositive.

CDR3 sequence (DNA): TGTGCCAGCAGTTACGGGCGGGGGACTGGAGCTTTCTTT. Protein: CASSYGRGTGAFF. The V call is TRBV6-5, the J call TRBJ1-1; D is possibly TRBD1 (5 bases). The CDR3 totals 13 residues. Germline V lookup: CDR1 MNHEY, CDR2 SVGAGI.